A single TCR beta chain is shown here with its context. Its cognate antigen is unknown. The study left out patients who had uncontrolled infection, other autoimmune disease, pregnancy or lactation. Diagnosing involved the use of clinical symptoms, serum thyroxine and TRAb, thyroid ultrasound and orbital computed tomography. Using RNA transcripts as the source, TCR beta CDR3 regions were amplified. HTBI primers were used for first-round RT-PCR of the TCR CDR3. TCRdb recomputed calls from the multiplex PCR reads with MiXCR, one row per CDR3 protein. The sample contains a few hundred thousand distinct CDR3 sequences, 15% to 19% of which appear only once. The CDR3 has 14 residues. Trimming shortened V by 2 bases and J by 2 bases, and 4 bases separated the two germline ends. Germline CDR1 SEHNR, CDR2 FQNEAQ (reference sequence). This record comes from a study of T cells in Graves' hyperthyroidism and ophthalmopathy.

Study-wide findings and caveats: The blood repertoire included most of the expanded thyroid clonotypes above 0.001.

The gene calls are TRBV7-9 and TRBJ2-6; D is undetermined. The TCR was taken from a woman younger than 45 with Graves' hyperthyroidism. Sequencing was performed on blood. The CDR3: CASSLQTGANVLTF. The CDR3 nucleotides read TGTGCCAGCAGCTTACAAACTGGGGCCAACGTCCTGACTTTC.